This T cell receptor (beta chain) was retrieved from a study of blood T cell repertoires in COVID-19. At the level of the study: PBMCs, B-cell-depleted T cells, or T cells were the source of the cDNA or gDNA that made up the material.

Original data processing: Quantification of nucleated cells was approximated via reference gene primer amplification. The method was immunoSEQ multiplex PCR; TCRdb's version includes in-frame clones alone and lacks a portion of them. The DNA was the basis for D and trimming; V, J and clone size are from that table. The sample includes a few hundred thousand clones, roughly 83% seen only once; the top ten take 1.5% to 2%. CDR3 length equals 11 residues. Trimming took off 11 bases at V and 7 bases at J, with 15 bases between the two ends. The specimen was peripheral blood. The source is a woman between 45 and 65 years old with acute or convalescent COVID-19. J is TRBJ2-7 and V is TRBV23-1; tentatively, D is TRBD2 (6 bases). TRBV23-1 is identified as an open reading frame with a role that is uncertain. CDR3 in amino acids: CARSGGVEQYF. DNA of the CDR3: TGCGCCCGCTCCGGGGGAGTTGAGCAGTACTTC.